This T cell receptor (beta chain) was sequenced during a study of cytomegalovirus exposure and HLA in healthy donors. Study-level results: CMV serostatus stood as the only immune exposure information on hand.

CDR3 size: 16 residues. A word on this clone: What it recognizes is unknown.

The PCR ran on 60 Vbeta and 13 Jbeta primers. The table came from immunoSEQ multiplex PCR; TCRdb's copy has only in-frame clones and leaves some out. Of just over 150,000 clones listed, roughly four fifths are singletons. The chain uses TRBV12-1 and TRBJ2-2; TRBD1, the table's D call, lacks a check against the DNA. TRBV12-1 counts as a pseudogene. The clonotype originates from a woman aged 40 to 50 in good health and CMV-seronegative. The sequencing input was PBMCs. The CDR3 sequence: CASSTLGQANTGELFF. The CDR3 DNA sequence: TGTGCCAGCAGCACCTTGGGACAGGCGAACACCGGGGAGCTGTTTTTT.